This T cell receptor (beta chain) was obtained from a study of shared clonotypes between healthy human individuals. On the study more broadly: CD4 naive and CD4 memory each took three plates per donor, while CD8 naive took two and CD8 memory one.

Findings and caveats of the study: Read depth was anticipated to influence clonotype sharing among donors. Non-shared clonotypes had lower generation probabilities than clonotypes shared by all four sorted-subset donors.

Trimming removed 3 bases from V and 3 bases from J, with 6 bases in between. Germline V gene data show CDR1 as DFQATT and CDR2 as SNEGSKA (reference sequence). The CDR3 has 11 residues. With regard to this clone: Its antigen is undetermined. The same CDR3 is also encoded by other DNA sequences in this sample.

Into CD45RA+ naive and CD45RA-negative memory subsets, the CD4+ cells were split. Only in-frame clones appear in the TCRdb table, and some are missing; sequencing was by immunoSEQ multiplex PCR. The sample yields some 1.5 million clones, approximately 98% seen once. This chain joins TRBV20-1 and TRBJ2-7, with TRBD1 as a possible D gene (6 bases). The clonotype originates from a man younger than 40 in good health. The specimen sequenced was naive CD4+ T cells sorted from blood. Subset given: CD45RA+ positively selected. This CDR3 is CSARTGYEQYF. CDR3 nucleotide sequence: TGCAGTGCTAGGACAGGCTACGAGCAGTACTTC.